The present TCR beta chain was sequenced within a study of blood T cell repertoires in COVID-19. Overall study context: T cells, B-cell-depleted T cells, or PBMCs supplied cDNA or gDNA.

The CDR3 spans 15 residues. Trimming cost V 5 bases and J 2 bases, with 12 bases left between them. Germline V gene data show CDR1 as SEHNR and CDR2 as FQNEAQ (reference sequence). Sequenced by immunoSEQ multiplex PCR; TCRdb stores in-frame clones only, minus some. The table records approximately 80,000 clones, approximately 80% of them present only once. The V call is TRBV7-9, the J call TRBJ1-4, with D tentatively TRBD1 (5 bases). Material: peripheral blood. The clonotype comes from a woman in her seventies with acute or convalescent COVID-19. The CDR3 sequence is CASSLRGGTNEKLFF. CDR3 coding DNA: TGTGCCAGCAGCCTCCGGGGGGGTACTAATGAAAAACTGTTTTTT.